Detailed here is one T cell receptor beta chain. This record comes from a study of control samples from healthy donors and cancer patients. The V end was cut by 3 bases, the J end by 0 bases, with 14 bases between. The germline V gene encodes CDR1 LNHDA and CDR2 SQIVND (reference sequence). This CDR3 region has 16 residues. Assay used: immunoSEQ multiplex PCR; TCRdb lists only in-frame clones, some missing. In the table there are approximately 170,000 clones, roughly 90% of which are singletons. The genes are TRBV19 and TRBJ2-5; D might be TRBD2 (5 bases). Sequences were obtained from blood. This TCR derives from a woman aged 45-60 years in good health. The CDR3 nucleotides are TGTGCCAGTAGTATTTTTGGGCGGGCCTACCAAGAGACCCAGTACTTC. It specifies CASSIFGRAYQETQYF.